This T cell receptor (beta chain) was identified in a study of neurological immune-mediated disorders (dated 2019 in TCRdb). Regarding the research as a whole: Among the 34 multiple sclerosis patients, about 30 had relapsing-remitting MS and 3 had secondary progressive MS. The 95 to 120 TCR-beta libraries included longitudinal samples, technical triplicates and paired sorted CD4+ and CD8+ T-cell subsets alongside PBMC samples. Using UMI-based sequencing, the study compared peripheral blood TCR-beta repertoires from patients with HTLV-I-associated myelopathy (HAM/TSP), patients with multiple sclerosis, and healthy controls. The cohort included about 66 subjects: about 15 with HAM/TSP, approximately 35 with multiple sclerosis, and some 20 healthy controls. Each longitudinal HAM/TSP and healthy donor was sampled at 3 time-points spaced at about 3-45 month intervals.

This clonotype was observed at least ten times. The antigen it recognizes is unknown. Per-base quality was not reported, and no clone a single base away is much larger than it. General study outcomes and caveats: The highest TCR clonal expansion was observed in HAM/TSP patients, whereas the lowest was observed in MS patients, even when compared with healthy controls. No identical CDR3 amino acid sequences were found to be shared among expanded clones across subjects, suggesting that TCR-beta repertoires were private in all groups. Repertoires from 18 of 34 MS patients were grouped by phylogenetic analysis into a cluster of related CDR3 sequences, suggesting a possible repertoire-level signature. No association of the MS cluster with clinical or MRI features was observed, and the need for larger cohorts was stated by the authors.

The CDR3 covers 15 residues, taking in both the cysteine and the phenylalanine. CDR3 DNA only is kept here, 45 bases in frame from base 1. At the junction V is shortened by 1 base and J by 4 bases; bases outside the gene matches: 4. The germline V gene supplies CDR1 SGHTA and CDR2 FQGNSA. Read against the paper, the sample's time point label means: longitudinal time-point 2. Libraries from unsorted PBMCs were made from 2 million PBMCs kept in RNAlater at -80 degrees C until RNA extraction. The multiple sclerosis patients were enrolled in a US clinical protocol that evaluated disease progression with magnetic resonance imaging. Peripheral blood was subjected to Ficoll-Hypaque density gradient centrifugation to isolate PBMCs, which were then cryopreserved in liquid nitrogen. To synthesize cDNA, template-switch 5'RACE was performed with a primer carrying a 10-nucleotide random unique molecular identifier so that each TCR transcript was tagged. Over 180 million TCR-beta sequences, covering 15-18 subjects, were produced in each sequencing run. The RNeasy kit was used to extract total RNA. The KAPA Real-time Library Amplification kit was used to amplify TCR-beta VDJ regions with primers targeting the TCR constant region and the 5'RACE anchor. A first PCR added sample indexes and Illumina adaptors, and a second PCR then raised library yield. The roughly 650 bp TCR product was size-selected on a 2% E-gel SizeSelection system after Ampure bead purification. Before pooling, library quality was checked on a Bioanalyzer, concentration was measured with Qubit, and libraries were quantified with the Kapa Library Quantification kit. An Illumina HiSeq 2500 sequenced the libraries paired-end 2 x 150 bp. To increase sequence diversity, roughly 24-32% phiX was spiked into each library pool. For the original study's pipeline: Quality-filtered reads were processed with the UMI-based MiGEC pipeline, which removed over 75% of raw TCR sequences during error correction. VDJ genes were aligned to IMGT germline references, and each clonotype was defined by a unique CDR3 amino acid sequence together with V-J genes. VDJtools evaluated clonal expansion, Shannon diversity and CDR3 relatedness (CalcPairwiseDistances, ClusterSamples); CLCbio workbench built phylogenetic trees. A clone was classed as expanded if it had 8 or more unique UMIs, a cutoff based on coefficient-of-variation modelling across technical triplicates. TCRdb took the public reads, trimmed them with fastp at Q25, ran MiXCR for clone calling and kept in-frame beta chains. CDR3 protein sequences are deduplicated, and each keeps its most common genes and DNA. TCRdb's processing, not the study's, gives the V and J calls here. For this sample there are about 80,000 distinct CDR3 sequences; over 4.5% appear just once. 7.9% of the sample goes to the ten largest clones.

The source material was PBMCs. This receptor was taken from a woman in her sixties or seventies with multiple sclerosis. The chain is made from TRBV7-2 and TRBJ1-2, and 9 bases in between align with TRBD1. The CDR3 is CASSLEGQGTYGYTF. The bases are TGTGCCAGCAGCTTAGAGGGACAGGGCACCTATGGCTACACCTTC.